The T cell receptor (beta chain) under discussion was sequenced for a study of cytomegalovirus exposure and HLA in healthy donors. As concerns this clone: The antigen is undetermined.

Study-wide findings and caveats: A later analysis linked a missense variant in DCLRE1C to the trimming of TCR beta V and J genes.

PCR was performed using 60 Vbeta and 13 Jbeta primers. In the source study's methods: Among the unique TCR beta chains that a later analysis counted, 70 million to 85 million in all, about 11 million were shared. Profiled with immunoSEQ multiplex PCR; TCRdb holds only in-frame clones, not every one. From that table come the V and J calls and clone size; the DNA was used to work out D and trimming. Of 140,000 to 150,000 clones listed, 73% are singletons. The germline V gene encodes CDR1 SGHDT and CDR2 YYEEEE. CDR3 length: 15 residues. V was pared by 5 bases and J by 3 bases, with 10 bases of the junction left unmatched.

The sequencing input was PBMCs. J is TRBJ1-2 and V is TRBV5-6, with TRBD1 identical over 7 bases. The sequence was collected from a woman aged 18-29 years in good health and CMV-seronegative. The DNA of the CDR3 is TGTGCCAGCAGATTTAAAGGGGGCGGAGACTATGGCTACACCTTC. Translating gives CASRFKGGGDYGYTF.